This T cell receptor beta chain was identified during a study of T cell changes during pregnancy in multiple sclerosis. The trim removed 3 bases at V and 3 bases at J, leaving 9 bases unmatched. CDR3 size: 15 residues. Germline V gene lookup returns CDR1 SGDLS and CDR2 YYNGEE. Assay used: immunoSEQ multiplex PCR; TCRdb lists only in-frame clones, some missing. The table has more than 55,000 clones, about nine tenths seen once; the top ten hold roughly 1.3%. The TCR originated in a female donor in good health, enrolled as a control in a pregnancy study. Sequences were derived from peripheral blood, sampled after pregnancy. V is TRBV9 and J is TRBJ2-7; TRBD1 agrees at 7 bases. The CDR3 protein is CASSETGTDRYEQYF. The CDR3, as DNA: TGTGCCAGCAGCGAAACCGGGACAGACCGCTACGAGCAGTACTTC.